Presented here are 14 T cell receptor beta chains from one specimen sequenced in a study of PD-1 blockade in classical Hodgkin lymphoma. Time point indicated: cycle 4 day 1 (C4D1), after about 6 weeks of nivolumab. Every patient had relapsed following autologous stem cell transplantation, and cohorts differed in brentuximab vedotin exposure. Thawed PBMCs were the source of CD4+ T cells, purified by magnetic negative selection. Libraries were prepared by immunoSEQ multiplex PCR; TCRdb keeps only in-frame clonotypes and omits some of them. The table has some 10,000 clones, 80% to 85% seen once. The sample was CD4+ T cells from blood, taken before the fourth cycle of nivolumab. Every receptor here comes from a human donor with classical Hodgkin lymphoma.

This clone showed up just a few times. CDR3 sequence: CASSLDLFSGNTIYF. The DNA of the CDR3 is TGTGCCAGCAGCTTGGACTTATTCTCTGGAAACACCATATATTTT. J is TRBJ1-3 and V is TRBV5-4, with unresolved D. Germline values: CDR1 SGHNT, CDR2 YYREEE (reference sequence). Trimming removed 0 bases at V and 0 bases at J, with 7 bases between. This CDR3 region has 15 residues.

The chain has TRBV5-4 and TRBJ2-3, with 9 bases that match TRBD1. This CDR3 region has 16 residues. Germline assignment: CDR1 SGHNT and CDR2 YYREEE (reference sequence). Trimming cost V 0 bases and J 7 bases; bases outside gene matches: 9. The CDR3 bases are TGTGCCAGCAGCTTGGGGGGGGGACAGGGTCCCAATACGCAGTATTTT. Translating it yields CASSLGGGQGPNTQYF.

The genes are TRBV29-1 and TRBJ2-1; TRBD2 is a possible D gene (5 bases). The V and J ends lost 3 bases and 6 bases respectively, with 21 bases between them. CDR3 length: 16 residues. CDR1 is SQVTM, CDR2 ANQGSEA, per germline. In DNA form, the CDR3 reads TGCAGCGTTGAGCAATACAGCCACCTAGCAAGCAATGAGCAGTTCTTC. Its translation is CSVEQYSHLASNEQFF.

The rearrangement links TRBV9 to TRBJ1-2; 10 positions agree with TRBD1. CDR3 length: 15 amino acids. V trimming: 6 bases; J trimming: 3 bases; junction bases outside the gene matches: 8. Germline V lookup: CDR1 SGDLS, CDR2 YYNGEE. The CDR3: CASTPSGTGDYGYTF. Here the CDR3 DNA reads TGTGCCAGCACCCCCTCCGGGACAGGGGACTATGGCTACACCTTC.

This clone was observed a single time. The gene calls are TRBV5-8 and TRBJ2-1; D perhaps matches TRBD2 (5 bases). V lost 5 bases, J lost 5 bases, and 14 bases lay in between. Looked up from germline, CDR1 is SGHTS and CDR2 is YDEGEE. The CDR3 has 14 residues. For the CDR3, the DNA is TGTGCCAGCAGAACCCACCTGAGGGACAATGAGCAGTTCTTC. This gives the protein CASRTHLRDNEQFF.

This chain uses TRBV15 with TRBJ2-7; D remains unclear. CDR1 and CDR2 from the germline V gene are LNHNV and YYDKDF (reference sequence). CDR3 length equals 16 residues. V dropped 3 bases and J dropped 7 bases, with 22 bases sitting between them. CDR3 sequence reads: CATSRIQGKSYEEQYF. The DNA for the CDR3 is TGTGCCACCAGCAGGATACAAGGGAAATCATATGAGGAGCAGTACTTC. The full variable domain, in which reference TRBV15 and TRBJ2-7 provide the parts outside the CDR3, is DAMVIQNPRYQVTQFGKPVTLSCSQTLNHNVMYWYQQKSSQAPKLLFHYYDKDFNNEADTPDNFQSRRPNTSFCFLDIRSPGLGDTAMYLCATSRIQGKSYEEQYFGPGTRLTVT.

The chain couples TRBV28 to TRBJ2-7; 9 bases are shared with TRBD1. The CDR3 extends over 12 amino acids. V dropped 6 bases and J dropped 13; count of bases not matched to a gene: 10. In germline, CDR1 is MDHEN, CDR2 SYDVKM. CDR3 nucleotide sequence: TGTGCCAGCAGCGCCGGACAGGGGAGCTTTTACTTC. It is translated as CASSAGQGSFYF. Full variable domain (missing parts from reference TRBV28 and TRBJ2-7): DVKVTQSSRYLVKRTGEKVFLECVQDMDHENMFWYRQDPGLGLRLIYFSYDVKMKEKGDIPEGYSVSREKKERFSLILESASTNQTSMYLCASSAGQGSFYFGPGTRLTVT.

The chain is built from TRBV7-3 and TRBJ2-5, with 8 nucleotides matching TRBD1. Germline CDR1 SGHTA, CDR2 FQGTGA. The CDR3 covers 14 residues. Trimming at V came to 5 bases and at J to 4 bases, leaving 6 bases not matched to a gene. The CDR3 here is CASSPGQGRETQYF. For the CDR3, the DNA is TGTGCCAGCAGCCCAGGACAGGGACGAGAGACCCAGTACTTC.

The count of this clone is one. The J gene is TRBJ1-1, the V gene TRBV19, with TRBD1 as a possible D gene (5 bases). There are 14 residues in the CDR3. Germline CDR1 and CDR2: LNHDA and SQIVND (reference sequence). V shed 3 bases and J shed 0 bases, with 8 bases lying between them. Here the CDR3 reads CASSISTVNTEAFF. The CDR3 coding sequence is TGTGCCAGTAGTATTTCGACAGTGAACACTGAAGCTTTCTTT. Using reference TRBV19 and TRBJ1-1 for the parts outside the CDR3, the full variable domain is DGGITQSPKYLFRKEGQNVTLSCEQNLNHDAMYWYRQDPGQGLRLIYYSQIVNDFQKGDIAEGYSVSREKKESFPLTVTSAQKNPTAFYLCASSISTVNTEAFFGQGTRLTVV.

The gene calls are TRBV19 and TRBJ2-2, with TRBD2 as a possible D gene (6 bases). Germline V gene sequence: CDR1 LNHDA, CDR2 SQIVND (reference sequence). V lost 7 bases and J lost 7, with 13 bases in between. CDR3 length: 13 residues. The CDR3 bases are TGTGCCAGTATGTGGGGGGTTAGCGGGGAGCTGTTTTTT. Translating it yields CASMWGVSGELFF.

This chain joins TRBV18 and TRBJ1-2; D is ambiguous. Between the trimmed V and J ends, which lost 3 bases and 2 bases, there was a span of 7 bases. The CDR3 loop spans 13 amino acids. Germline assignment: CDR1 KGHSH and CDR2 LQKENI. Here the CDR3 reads CASSPDGNYGYTF. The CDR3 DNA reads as TGTGCCAGCTCACCGGACGGGAACTATGGCTACACCTTC.

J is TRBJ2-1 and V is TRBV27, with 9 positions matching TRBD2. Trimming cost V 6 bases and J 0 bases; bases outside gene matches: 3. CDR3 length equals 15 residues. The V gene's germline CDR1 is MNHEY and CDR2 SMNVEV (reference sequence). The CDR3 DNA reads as TGTGCCAGCAGCCTTAGCGGGAGCTCCTACAATGAGCAGTTCTTC. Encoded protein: CASSLSGSSYNEQFF.

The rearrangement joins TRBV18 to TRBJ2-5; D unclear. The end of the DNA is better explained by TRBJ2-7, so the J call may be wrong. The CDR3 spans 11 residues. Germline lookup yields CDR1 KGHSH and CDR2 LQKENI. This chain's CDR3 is CASSPEYEQYF. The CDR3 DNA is TGTGCCAGCTCACCAGAATACGAGCAGTACTTC.

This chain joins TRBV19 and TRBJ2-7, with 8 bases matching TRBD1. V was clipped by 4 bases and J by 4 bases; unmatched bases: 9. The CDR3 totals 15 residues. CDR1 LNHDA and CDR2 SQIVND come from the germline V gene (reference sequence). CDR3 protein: CASSNRGQETYEQYF. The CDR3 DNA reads TGTGCCAGTAGTAACCGGGGACAGGAGACATACGAGCAGTACTTC.